This TCR beta chain was captured in a study of blood T cell repertoires in COVID-19. For the study at large: Nucleic acid was either cDNA or gDNA, and it came from T cells, B-cell-depleted T cells, or PBMCs.

CDR1 and CDR2 (germline): MNHEY, SVGAGI. The ends were cut back, 3 bases at V and 9 bases at J, with 12 bases in the middle. The length of the CDR3 is 13 residues. In the authors' methods: Nucleated cell counts were estimated from reference gene primer amplification. Clones were sequenced by immunoSEQ multiplex PCR, and TCRdb holds only the in-frame ones, with some missing. V and J calls and clone size are as listed in that table; D and trimming were resolved from the DNA. The data hold hundreds of thousands of clones, with about 90% observed a single time. Sequenced: peripheral blood. The sequence came from a woman under 30 who had recovered from COVID-19. The rearrangement links TRBV6-5 to TRBJ2-1; D unclear. The CDR3 reads CASSYRVSSEQFF. For the CDR3, the DNA is TGTGCCAGCAGTTATCGGGTATCAAGTGAGCAGTTCTTC.